Shown below are 17 T cell receptor beta chains from a single sample sequenced in a study of shared clonotypes between healthy human individuals. TCRdb's copy holds only in-frame clones and misses some; the assay was immunoSEQ multiplex PCR. The table lists more than 2,000,000 clones, 93% of them singletons. Specimen: naive CD4+ T cells from PBMCs. The subset: CD45RA+ positively selected. These receptors came from a man aged 18 to 29 in good health. Some clones in this sample may be carry-over from other donors' samples.

This clone has only one observation. This chain joins TRBV7-2 and TRBJ2-5; D could derive from TRBD1 or TRBD2 (5 bases each). Between the trimmed V and J ends, which lost 2 bases and 2 bases, there was a span of 15 bases. CDR1 is SGHTA, CDR2 FQGNSA, per germline. The length of the CDR3 is 16 residues. Written as DNA, the CDR3 is TGTGCCAGCAGCTTATGGCGGGCAGGGTTACAAGAGACCCAGTACTTC. This sequence encodes CASSLWRAGLQETQYF.

The chain couples TRBV6-1 to TRBJ2-3; D ambiguous. The CDR3 is 14 amino acids. The V and J ends lost 0 bases and 6 bases respectively, with 10 bases between them. The germline CDR1 and CDR2 sequences are MNHNS and SASEGT. The CDR3 DNA follows: TGTGCCAGCAGTGAAGCTCTCGGTGGGGATACGCAGTATTTT. Translation gives CASSEALGGDTQYF.

V is TRBV29-1 and J is TRBJ1-2; D might be TRBD1 (5 bases). Germline V gene data show CDR1 as SQVTM and CDR2 as ANQGSEA. This CDR3 is 14 amino acids long. V shed 3 bases and J shed 2 bases, with 13 bases lying between them. CDR3 coding DNA: TGCAGCGTTGATAGCCAGGGTGAGAACTATGGCTACACCTTC. Translating it yields CSVDSQGENYGYTF.

The genes are TRBV7-2 and TRBJ2-5; D is undetermined. The V gene lost 5 bases and the J gene lost 3 bases, with 10 bases spanning the gap. The germline gives CDR1 SGHTA, CDR2 FQGNSA. The CDR3 is made up of 13 amino acids. CDR3 nucleotide sequence: TGTGCCAGCAGCGCCGTCAGAGAAGAGACCCAGTACTTC. Encoded protein: CASSAVREETQYF.

This clone occurred a few times. The sample holds other DNA sequences that translate to the same CDR3. The chain employs TRBV5-5 and TRBJ1-5; TRBD1 might be the D (5 bases). In germline, CDR1 is SGHKS, CDR2 YYEKEE (reference sequence). The CDR3 is 15 amino acids. V shed 0 bases and J shed 1 base, with 8 bases lying between them. The CDR3 sequence: CASSLASGSNQPQHF. CDR3 coding DNA: TGTGCCAGCAGCTTGGCGTCAGGGAGCAATCAGCCCCAGCATTTT.

CDR3 sequence: CASSITTGAIQETQYF. Here the CDR3 DNA reads TGTGCCAGTAGTATAACGACAGGGGCTATCCAAGAGACCCAGTACTTC. The chain links TRBV19 to TRBJ2-5, with 8 bases aligning to TRBD1. CDR3 length: 16 amino acids. Germline-derived CDR1 and CDR2 are LNHDA and SQIVND (reference sequence). The V gene end was trimmed by 2 bases and the J gene end by 1 base; junction bases not matched to a gene: 6.

The V and J genes are TRBV19 and TRBJ2-2; TRBD1 is a possible D gene (5 bases). The CDR3 runs to 14 residues. The germline CDR1 and CDR2 sequences are LNHDA and SQIVND (reference sequence). V was clipped by 5 bases and J by 4 bases, with 11 bases between them. CDR3 nucleotides: TGTGCCAGTAGTCGCCAGGGAAGCACCGGGGAGCTGTTTTTT. Translation gives CASSRQGSTGELFF.

This chain connects TRBV5-1 to TRBJ1-3; D is ambiguous. Germline V gene lookup returns CDR1 SGHRS and CDR2 YFSETQ. This CDR3 region has 17 residues. The V end was cut by 0 bases, the J end by 1 base, with 14 bases between. The CDR3 nucleotides are TGCGCCAGCAGCTTGGCCCCATCTTCGGAGTCTGGAAACACCATATATTTT. Translated, it gives CASSLAPSSESGNTIYF. The full variable domain, with the rest looked up from reference TRBV5-1 and TRBJ1-3, is KAGVTQTPRYLIKTRGQQVTLSCSPISGHRSVSWYQQTPGQGLQFLFEYFSETQRNKGNFPGRFSGRQFSNSRSEMNVSTLELGDSALYLCASSLAPSSESGNTIYFGEGSWLTVV.

The chain recombines TRBV6-1 with TRBJ2-5; 7 nucleotides match TRBD1. Germline assignment: CDR1 MNHNS and CDR2 SASEGT. V dropped 11 bases and J dropped 1; count of bases not matched to a gene: 10. The CDR3 extends over 14 amino acids. Here the CDR3 reads CAGKTGVVQETQYF. The CDR3 DNA reads as TGTGCCGGCAAAACAGGGGTCGTCCAAGAGACCCAGTACTTC.

The chain recombines TRBV5-6 with TRBJ1-3, with D possibly being TRBD1 (6 bases). CDR1 is SGHDT, CDR2 YYEEEE, per germline. Trimming shortened V by 4 bases and J by 0 bases, and 17 bases separated the two germline ends. CDR3 length: 17 amino acids. CDR3 nucleotide sequence: TGTGCCAGCAGCATCTGGACAGCTTCGAGCTCTGGAAACACCATATATTTT. Amino acid sequence: CASSIWTASSSGNTIYF.

Comment on this clone: At the DNA level, this CDR3 is encoded by other sequences in the same sample as well. The chain joins TRBV7-2 to TRBJ2-1, with D possibly matching TRBD2 (5 bases). The CDR3 loop spans 15 amino acids. The V gene lost 1 base and the J gene lost 0 bases, with 7 bases spanning the gap. Germline V gene lookup returns CDR1 SGHTA and CDR2 FQGNSA. CDR3 sequence (DNA): TGTGCCAGCAGCTTAGTCGGGGACTCCTACAATGAGCAGTTCTTC. Its protein is CASSLVGDSYNEQFF.

This clone was seen just once. This chain links TRBV27 with TRBJ2-7; 7 bases agree with TRBD1. The CDR3 contains 15 residues. The V gene's germline CDR1 is MNHEY and CDR2 SMNVEV (reference sequence). With 5 bases clipped from V and 3 bases from J, the junction kept 10 bases outside the gene matches. The CDR3 DNA reads TGTGCCAGCAGTCCGTCCGGGACAGCGGACTACGAGCAGTACTTC. Its protein product is CASSPSGTADYEQYF.

The gene calls are TRBV7-3 and TRBJ2-1, with D possibly being TRBD2 (6 bases). This CDR3 comprises 16 residues. Between the trimmed V and J ends, which lost 5 bases and 6 bases, there was a span of 20 bases. Germline lookup yields CDR1 SGHTA and CDR2 FQGTGA. The CDR3 region is CASSPIAEPTSNEQFF. The CDR3 nucleotides are TGTGCCAGCAGCCCAATAGCGGAGCCCACCTCCAATGAGCAGTTCTTC.

The chain employs TRBV28 and TRBJ1-2; the match to TRBD1 covers 9 bases. Germline CDR1 is MDHEN and CDR2 is SYDVKM. The trim removed 3 bases at V and 5 bases at J, leaving 10 bases unmatched. This CDR3 has 16 amino acids. CDR3 in amino acids: CASSLPPGQGRYGYTF. The CDR3 nucleotides read TGTGCCAGCAGTTTGCCTCCGGGACAGGGTCGGTATGGCTACACCTTC.

The chain employs TRBV5-6 and TRBJ1-5; 7 bases fit TRBD1. The V gene end was trimmed by 4 bases and the J gene end by 7 bases; junction bases not matched to a gene: 14. The CDR3 contains 16 residues. The V gene's germline CDR1 is SGHDT and CDR2 YYEEEE. The CDR3 spells CASSPSGQAPLQPQHF. As DNA, the CDR3 is TGTGCCAGCAGCCCCTCCGGACAGGCTCCCTTGCAGCCCCAGCATTTT.

This clone was detected a few times. The chain combines TRBV11-2 with TRBJ1-5, with D possibly TRBD1 on 5 matching bases. With 5 bases removed from V and 5 bases from J, the gap between germline ends came to 13 bases. This CDR3 is 14 amino acids long. Germline CDR1 is SGHAT and CDR2 is FQNNGV. In nucleotides, the CDR3 is TGTGCCAGCAGCGCGGACCCAGGGCATCAGCCCCAGCATTTT. Translated, it gives CASSADPGHQPQHF.

This clone was seen a handful of times. This rearrangement joins TRBV6-5 to TRBJ2-2; D may match TRBD1 or TRBD2 (5 bases each). V was pared by 7 bases and J by 5 bases, with 14 bases between. There are 14 residues in the CDR3. Germline V gene data show CDR1 as MNHEY and CDR2 as SVGAGI. This CDR3 is CASTREGGTGELFF. The CDR3 DNA reads TGTGCCAGCACCAGGGAAGGCGGGACCGGGGAGCTGTTTTTT.